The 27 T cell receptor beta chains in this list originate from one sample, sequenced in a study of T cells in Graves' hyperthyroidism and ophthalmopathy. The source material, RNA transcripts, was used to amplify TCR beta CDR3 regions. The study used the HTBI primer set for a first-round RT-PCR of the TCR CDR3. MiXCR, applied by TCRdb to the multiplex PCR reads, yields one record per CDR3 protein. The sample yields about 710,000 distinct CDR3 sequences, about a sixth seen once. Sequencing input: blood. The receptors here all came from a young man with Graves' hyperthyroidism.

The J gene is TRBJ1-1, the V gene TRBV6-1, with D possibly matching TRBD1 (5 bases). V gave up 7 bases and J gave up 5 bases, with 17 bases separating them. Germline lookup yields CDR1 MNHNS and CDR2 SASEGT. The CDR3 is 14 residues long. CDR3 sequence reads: CASTNGAEGTEAFF. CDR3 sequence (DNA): TGTGCCAGCACAAACGGGGCGGAGGGGACTGAAGCTTTCTTT.

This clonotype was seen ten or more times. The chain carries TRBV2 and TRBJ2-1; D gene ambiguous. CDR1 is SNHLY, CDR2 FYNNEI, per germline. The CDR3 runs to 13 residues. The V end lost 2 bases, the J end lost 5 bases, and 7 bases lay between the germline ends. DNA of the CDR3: TGTGCCAGCAGTGAATACCAAGACAATGAGCAGTTCTTC. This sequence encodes CASSEYQDNEQFF. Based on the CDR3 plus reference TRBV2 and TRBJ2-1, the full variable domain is EPEVTQTPSHQVTQMGQEVILRCVPISNHLYFYWYRQILGQKVEFLVSFYNNEISEKSEIFDDQFSVERPDGSNFTLKIRSTKLEDSAMYFCASSEYQDNEQFFGPGTRLTVL.

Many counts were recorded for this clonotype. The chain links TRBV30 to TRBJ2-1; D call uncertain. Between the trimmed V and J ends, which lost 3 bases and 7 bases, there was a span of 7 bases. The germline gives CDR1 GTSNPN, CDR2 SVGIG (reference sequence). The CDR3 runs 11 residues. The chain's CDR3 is CAWRMGNEQFF. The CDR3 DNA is TGTGCCTGGAGAATGGGAAATGAGCAGTTCTTC.

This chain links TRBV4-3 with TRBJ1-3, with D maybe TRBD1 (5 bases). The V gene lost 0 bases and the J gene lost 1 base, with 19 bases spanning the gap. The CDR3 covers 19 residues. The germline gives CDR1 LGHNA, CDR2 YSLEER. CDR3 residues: CASSQDSIKGIESGNTIYF. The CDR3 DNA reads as TGCGCCAGCAGCCAAGATTCGATTAAGGGGATTGAGTCTGGAAACACCATATATTTT.

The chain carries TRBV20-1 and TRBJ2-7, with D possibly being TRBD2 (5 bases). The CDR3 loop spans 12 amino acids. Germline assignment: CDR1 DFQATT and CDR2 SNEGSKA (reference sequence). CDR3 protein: CSPRRDSYEQYF. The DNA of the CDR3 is TGCAGCCCACGCCGGGACTCCTACGAGCAGTACTTC.

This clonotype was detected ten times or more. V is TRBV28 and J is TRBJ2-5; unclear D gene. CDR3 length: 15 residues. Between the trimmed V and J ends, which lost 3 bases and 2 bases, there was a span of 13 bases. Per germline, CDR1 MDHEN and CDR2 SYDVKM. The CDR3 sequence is CASSFLEQLQETQYF. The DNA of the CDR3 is TGTGCCAGCAGTTTCTTGGAACAGTTGCAAGAGACCCAGTACTTC.

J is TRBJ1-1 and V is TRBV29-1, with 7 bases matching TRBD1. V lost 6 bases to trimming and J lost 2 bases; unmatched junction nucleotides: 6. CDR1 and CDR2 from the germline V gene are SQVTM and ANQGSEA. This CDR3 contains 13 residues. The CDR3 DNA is TGCAGCGTGGACCGGGACAGAAACACTGAAGCTTTCTTT. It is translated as CSVDRDRNTEAFF.

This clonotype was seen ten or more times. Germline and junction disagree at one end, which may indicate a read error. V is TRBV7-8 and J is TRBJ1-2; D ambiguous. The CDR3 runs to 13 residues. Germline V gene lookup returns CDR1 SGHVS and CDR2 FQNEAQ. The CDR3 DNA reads TGTGCCAGCAGTTTAGGTGGTAGCTATGGCTACACCTTC. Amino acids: CASSLGGSYGYTF.

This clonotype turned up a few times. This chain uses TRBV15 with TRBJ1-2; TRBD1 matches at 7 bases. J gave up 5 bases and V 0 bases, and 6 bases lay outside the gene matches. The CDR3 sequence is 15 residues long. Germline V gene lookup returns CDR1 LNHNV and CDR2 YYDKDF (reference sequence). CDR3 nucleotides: TGTGCCACCAGCAGAGACCCCGGGACAGAGTATGGCTACACCTTC. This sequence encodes CATSRDPGTEYGYTF. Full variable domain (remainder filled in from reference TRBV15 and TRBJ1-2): DAMVIQNPRYQVTQFGKPVTLSCSQTLNHNVMYWYQQKSSQAPKLLFHYYDKDFNNEADTPDNFQSRRPNTSFCFLDIRSPGLGDTAMYLCATSRDPGTEYGYTFGSGTRLTVV.

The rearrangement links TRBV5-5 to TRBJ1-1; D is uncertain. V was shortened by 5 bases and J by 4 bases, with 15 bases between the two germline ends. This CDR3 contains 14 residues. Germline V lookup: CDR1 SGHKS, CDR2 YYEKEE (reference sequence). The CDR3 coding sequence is TGTGCCAGCAGTGTCTTCTTAGGACGCACTGAAGCTTTCTTT. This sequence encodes CASSVFLGRTEAFF.

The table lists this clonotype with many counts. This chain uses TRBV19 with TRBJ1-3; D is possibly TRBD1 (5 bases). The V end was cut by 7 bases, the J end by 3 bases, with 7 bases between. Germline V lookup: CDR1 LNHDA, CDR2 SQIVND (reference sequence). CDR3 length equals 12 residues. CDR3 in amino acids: CASNQGGNTIYF. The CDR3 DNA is TGTGCCAGTAACCAGGGTGGAAACACCATATATTTT.

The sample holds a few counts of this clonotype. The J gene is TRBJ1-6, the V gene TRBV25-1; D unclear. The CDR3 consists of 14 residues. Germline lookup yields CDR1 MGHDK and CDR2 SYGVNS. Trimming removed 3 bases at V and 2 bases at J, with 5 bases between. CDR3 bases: TGTGCCAGCAGTGAGGACCCCTATAATTCACCCCTCCACTTT. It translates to CASSEDPYNSPLHF.

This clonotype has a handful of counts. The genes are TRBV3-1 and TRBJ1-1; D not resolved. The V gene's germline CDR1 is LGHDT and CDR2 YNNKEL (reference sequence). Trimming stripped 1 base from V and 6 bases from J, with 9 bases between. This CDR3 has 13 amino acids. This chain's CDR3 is CASSQGLVAEAFF. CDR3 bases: TGTGCCAGCAGCCAAGGGTTGGTTGCTGAAGCTTTCTTT.

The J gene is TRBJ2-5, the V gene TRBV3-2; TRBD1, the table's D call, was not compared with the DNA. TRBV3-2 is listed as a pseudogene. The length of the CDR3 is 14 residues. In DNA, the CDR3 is TGTGCCAGCAGCCAAGGGACAGGAGTACAGACCCAGTACTTC. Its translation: CASSQGTGVQTQYF.

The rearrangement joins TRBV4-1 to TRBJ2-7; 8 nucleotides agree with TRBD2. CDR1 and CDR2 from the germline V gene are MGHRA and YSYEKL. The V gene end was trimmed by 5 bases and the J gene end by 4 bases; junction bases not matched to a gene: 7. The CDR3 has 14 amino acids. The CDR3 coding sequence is TGCGCCAGCAGCTCCGGGACTAGTACGTACGAGCAGTACTTC. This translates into CASSSGTSTYEQYF.

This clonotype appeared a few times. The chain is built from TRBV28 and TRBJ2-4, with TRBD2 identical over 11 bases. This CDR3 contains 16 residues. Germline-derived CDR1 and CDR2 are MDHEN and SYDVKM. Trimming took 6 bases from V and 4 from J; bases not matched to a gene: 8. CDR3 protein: CASSRQTSGAKNIQYF. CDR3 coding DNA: TGTGCCAGCAGCCGACAGACTAGCGGGGCGAAAAACATTCAGTACTTC.

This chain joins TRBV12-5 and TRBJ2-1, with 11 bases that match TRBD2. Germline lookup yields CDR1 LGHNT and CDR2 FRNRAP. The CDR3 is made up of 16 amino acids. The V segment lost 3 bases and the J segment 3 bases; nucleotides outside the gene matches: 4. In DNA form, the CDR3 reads TGTGCTAGTGGTTTCTTGACTAGCGGGATCTACAATGAGCAGTTCTTC. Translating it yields CASGFLTSGIYNEQFF.

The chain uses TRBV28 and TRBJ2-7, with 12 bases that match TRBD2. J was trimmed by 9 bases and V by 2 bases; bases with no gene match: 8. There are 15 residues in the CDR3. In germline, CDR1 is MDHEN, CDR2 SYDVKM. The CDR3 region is CASSLRASGRARQYF. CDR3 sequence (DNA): TGTGCCAGCAGTTTAAGGGCTAGCGGGAGGGCGCGGCAGTACTTC.

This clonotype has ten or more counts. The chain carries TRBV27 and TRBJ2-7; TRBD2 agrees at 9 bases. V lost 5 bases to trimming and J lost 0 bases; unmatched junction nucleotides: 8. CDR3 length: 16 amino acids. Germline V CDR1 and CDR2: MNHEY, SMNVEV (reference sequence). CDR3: CASSPSGGRVSYEQYF. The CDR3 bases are TGTGCCAGCAGTCCTTCGGGCGGGAGGGTCTCCTACGAGCAGTACTTC.

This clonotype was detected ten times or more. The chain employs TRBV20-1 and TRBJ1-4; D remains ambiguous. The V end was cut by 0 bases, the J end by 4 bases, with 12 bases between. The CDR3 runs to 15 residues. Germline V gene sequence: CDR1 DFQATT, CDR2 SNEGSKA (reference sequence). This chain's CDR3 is CSARDVTERNEKLFF. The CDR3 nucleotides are TGCAGTGCTAGAGATGTAACAGAACGTAATGAAAAACTGTTTTTT.

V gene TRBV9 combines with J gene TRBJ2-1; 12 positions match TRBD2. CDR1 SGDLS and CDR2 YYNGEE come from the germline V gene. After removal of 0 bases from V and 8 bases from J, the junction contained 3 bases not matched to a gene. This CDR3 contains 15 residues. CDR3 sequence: CASSVGASGRDEQFF. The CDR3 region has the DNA TGTGCCAGCAGCGTAGGTGCTAGCGGGAGGGATGAGCAGTTCTTC.

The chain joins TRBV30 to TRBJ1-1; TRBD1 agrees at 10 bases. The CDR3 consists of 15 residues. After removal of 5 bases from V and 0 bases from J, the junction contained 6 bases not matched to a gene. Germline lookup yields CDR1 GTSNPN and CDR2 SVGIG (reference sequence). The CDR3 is CAWGPGQGMNTEAFF. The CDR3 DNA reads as TGTGCCTGGGGACCGGGACAGGGGATGAACACTGAAGCTTTCTTT.

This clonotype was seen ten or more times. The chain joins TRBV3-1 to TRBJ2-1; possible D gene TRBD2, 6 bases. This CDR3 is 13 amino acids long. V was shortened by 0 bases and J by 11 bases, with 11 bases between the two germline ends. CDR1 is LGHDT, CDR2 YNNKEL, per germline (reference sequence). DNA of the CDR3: TGTGCCAGCAGCCAAGAACCACGGGAGCAGCAGTTCTTC. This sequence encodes CASSQEPREQQFF.

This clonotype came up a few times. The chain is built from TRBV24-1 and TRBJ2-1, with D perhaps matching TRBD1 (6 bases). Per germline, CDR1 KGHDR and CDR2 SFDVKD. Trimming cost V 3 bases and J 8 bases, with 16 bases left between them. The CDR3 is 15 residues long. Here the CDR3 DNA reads TGTGCCACCAGTGATAACAGGGAGTTAGTCGATGAGCAGTTCTTC. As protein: CATSDNRELVDEQFF.

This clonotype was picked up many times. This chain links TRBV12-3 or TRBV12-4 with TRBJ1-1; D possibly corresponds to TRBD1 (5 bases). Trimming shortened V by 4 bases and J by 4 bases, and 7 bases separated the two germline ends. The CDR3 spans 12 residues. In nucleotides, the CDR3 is TGTGCCAGCAGTTACGGGGCCACTGAAGCTTTCTTT. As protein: CASSYGATEAFF.

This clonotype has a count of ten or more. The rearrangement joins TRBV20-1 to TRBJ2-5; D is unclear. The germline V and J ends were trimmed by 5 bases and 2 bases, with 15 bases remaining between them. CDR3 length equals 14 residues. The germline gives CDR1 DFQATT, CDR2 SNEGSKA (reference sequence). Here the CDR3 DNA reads TGCAGTGCTCCCCCGGTCGACCATCAAGAGACCCAGTACTTC. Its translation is CSAPPVDHQETQYF.

CDR3 protein: CAISERQGVRGYTF. CDR3 sequence (DNA): TGTGCCATCAGTGAGAGACAGGGGGTGCGTGGCTACACCTTC. The chain joins TRBV10-3 to TRBJ1-2; 9 bases match TRBD1. Germline CDR1 ENHRY, CDR2 SYGVKD. The CDR3 consists of 14 residues. V lost 2 bases to trimming and J lost 7 bases; unmatched junction nucleotides: 5.